Listed below are T cell receptor beta chains from one sample, sequenced in a study of CD8+ T cells in alopecia areata. Sequencing used immunoSEQ multiplex PCR; TCRdb keeps in-frame clones, though not all of them. Among some 200,000 clones, around 50% were seen once, and the ten largest hold around 5.1%. The specimen was CD8+ T cells sorted from blood. Source of these receptors: a human donor in good health. Both conserved end residues are part of each CDR3. Fields, in order: V gene, D gene, J gene, CDR3 protein. The D gene is left open where the match is weak.

V: TRBV6-1; D: .; J: TRBJ2-1; CDR3: CASSDPLETGLKAQPFF
V: TRBV2; D: .; J: TRBJ2-4; CDR3: CASTPRTQKNIQYF
V: TRBV7-9; D: TRBD2; J: TRBJ2-5; CDR3: CASSPLAGGKETQYF
V: TRBV7-8; D: .; J: TRBJ2-1; CDR3: CASSPHQGPSNEQFF
V: TRBV4-1; D: TRBD1; J: TRBJ2-2; CDR3: CASSHRTGGRTGELFF
V: TRBV7-9; D: TRBD1; J: TRBJ2-5; CDR3: CASRQGTGGVKETQYF
V: TRBV4-1; D: .; J: TRBJ1-2; CDR3: CASSPGGLSAHGYTF
V: TRBV12-5; D: .; J: TRBJ1-3; CDR3: CASGLGYRDPGNTIYF
V: TRBV27; D: TRBD1; J: TRBJ1-5; CDR3: CASNRTGDYQPQHF
V: TRBV6-4; D: TRBD2; J: TRBJ2-3; CDR3: CASSDGRGDTDTQYF
V: TRBV7-9; D: .; J: TRBJ2-5; CDR3: CASSSIQETQYF
V: TRBV5-1; D: .; J: TRBJ1-2; CDR3: CASSPGQNYGYTF
V: TRBV4-1; D: .; J: TRBJ2-7; CDR3: CASSHSTGKTYEQYF
V: TRBV27; D: .; J: TRBJ1-5; CDR3: CASSLLSDLNSNQPQHF
V: TRBV7-9; D: TRBD1; J: TRBJ1-2; CDR3: CASSYGQGTNYGYTF
V: TRBV29-1; D: .; J: TRBJ2-3; CDR3: CSVGGLATTDTQYF
V: TRBV2; D: TRBD2; J: TRBJ2-1; CDR3: CASPRRDRGGAAYNEQFF
V: TRBV13; D: .; J: TRBJ1-2; CDR3: CASSLVAGNGYTF
V: TRBV6-5; D: .; J: TRBJ2-2; CDR3: CASSPGASGELFF
V: TRBV6-5; D: TRBD2; J: TRBJ2-5; CDR3: CASSYSGAGYETQYF
V: TRBV4-1; D: TRBD1; J: TRBJ2-7; CDR3: CASSVGTGRYEQYF
V: TRBV2; D: TRBD2; J: TRBJ2-2; CDR3: CASRLAGADNGELFF
V: TRBV5-6; D: TRBD2; J: TRBJ2-3; CDR3: CASSPVAGGTQYF
V: TRBV4-2; D: .; J: TRBJ1-2; CDR3: CASSQDTGHGYTF
V: TRBV27; D: .; J: TRBJ2-1; CDR3: CASSLGGRQFF
V: TRBV13; D: .; J: TRBJ2-2; CDR3: CASSIGLRDGELFF
V: TRBV4-1; D: .; J: TRBJ2-1; CDR3: CASSQGQGYNEQFF
V: TRBV7-9; D: TRBD1; J: TRBJ1-1; CDR3: CASSLEGGRGTEAFF
V: TRBV15; D: TRBD2; J: TRBJ2-1; CDR3: CATSRGLAGNNEQFF
V: TRBV19; D: .; J: TRBJ1-6; CDR3: CASSAGANSPLHF
V: TRBV13; D: .; J: TRBJ2-7; CDR3: CASSQTAEQYF
V: TRBV7-9; D: .; J: TRBJ2-7; CDR3: CASSRTQASLEQYF
V: TRBV7-9; D: .; J: TRBJ1-5; CDR3: CASSWDQPQHF
V: TRBV5-6; D: .; J: TRBJ1-5; CDR3: CASSLDGDYRPQHF
V: TRBV5-1; D: .; J: TRBJ2-1; CDR3: CASSLVLRPDNEQFF